This TCR beta chain was sequenced during a study of identical twins. The CDR3 runs to 14 residues. CDR1 SGHKS and CDR2 YYEKEE come from the germline V gene (reference sequence). Deletions cut 2 bases from V and 3 bases from J, with 12 bases between. Template switching added a universal primer site; cDNA carried unique molecular identifiers. TCRdb called the 5' RACE reads again in MiXCR, with one record for every CDR3 protein. The table shows about 890,000 distinct CDR3 sequences, with about 12% occurring only once. This same sample was also part of a study on yellow fever vaccine responses in identical twins.

This clonotype originated in a woman aged 18-29 years in good health. The rearrangement uses TRBV5-5 and TRBJ2-7; the D gene is possibly TRBD1 (7 bases). The source material was PBMCs. The CDR3 coding sequence is TGTGCCAGCAGCTTTCGACAGGGAGGCTACGAGCAGTACTTC. It yields the protein CASSFRQGGYEQYF.